The 8 T cell receptor beta chains below were found in one sample sequenced in a study of T-cell memory formation after mild COVID-19. From the 5' RACE reads, TCRdb called clonotypes with MiXCR, one entry per CDR3 protein. This sample has 350,000 to 500,000 distinct CDR3 sequences, with around 17% found just once. Source material: PBMCs or a T cell subset sorted from them (not recorded which). The receptors were sampled from a man aged 18-30 years who had mild COVID-19 (a few samples of this study predate the infection). Cell type and time point are not known.

Points on this clonotype: It may be a read error: a sequence one base away is much more abundant. The rearrangement uses TRBV27 and TRBJ2-7; the match to TRBD1 covers 9 bases. With V trimmed by 6 bases and J by 1 base, 4 bases remained unmatched. Germline V CDR1 and CDR2: MNHEY, SMNVEV (reference sequence). CDR3 size: 14 residues. CDR3 protein: CASSHGTGSYEQYF. DNA of the CDR3: TGTGCCAGCAGCCACGGGACAGGGTCCTACGAGCAGTACTTC.

The chain joins TRBV7-2 to TRBJ2-5; D may be TRBD2 (7 bases). CDR3 length: 15 amino acids. Trimming stripped 8 bases from V and 7 bases from J, with 23 bases between. Germline CDR1 SGHTA, CDR2 FQGNSA. CDR3 DNA: TGTGCCAGCGTTGAACGGGGGGCCGAGCAACGGACCCAGTACTTC. It is translated as CASVERGAEQRTQYF.

The chain uses TRBV4-1 and TRBJ1-2; tentative D call: TRBD1 (5 bases). The CDR3 covers 16 residues. V lost 0 bases to trimming and J lost 4 bases, with 15 bases between them. Germline CDR1 and CDR2: MGHRA and YSYEKL. The CDR3 DNA is TGCGCCAGCAGCCAAGAGGCGGCAGGGAGGGGCTATGGCTACACCTTC. Translated: CASSQEAAGRGYGYTF.

The chain recombines TRBV20-1 with TRBJ1-1; the D gene is possibly TRBD1 (6 bases). CDR1 is DFQATT, CDR2 SNEGSKA, per germline (reference sequence). This CDR3 is built from 14 residues. The ends were cut back, 2 bases at V and 2 bases at J, with 12 bases in the middle. The CDR3 reads CSARWGAVNTEAFF. CDR3 DNA: TGCAGTGCTAGATGGGGGGCCGTTAACACTGAAGCTTTCTTT.

The chain recombines TRBV6-2 or TRBV6-3 with TRBJ2-3; D ambiguous. This CDR3 region has 14 residues. Between the trimmed V and J ends, which lost 5 bases and 6 bases, there was a span of 15 bases. From germline, CDR1 is MNHEY and CDR2 SVGEGT. CDR3 sequence: CASSHLSSTDTQYF. The DNA for the CDR3 is TGTGCCAGCAGTCACCTGTCGAGTACTGATACGCAGTATTTT.

V gene TRBV10-3 combines with J gene TRBJ2-7; 8 nucleotides align to TRBD2. This CDR3 region has 17 residues. Germline lookup yields CDR1 ENHRY and CDR2 SYGVKD. V shed 8 bases, J shed 6 bases, and the junction held 21 bases outside the gene matches. The CDR3 sequence is CAISSPTGLAGGLEQYF. The CDR3 DNA reads as TGTGCCATCTCCTCCCCCACTGGACTAGCTGGGGGGCTCGAGCAGTACTTC.

The V call is TRBV3-1, the J call TRBJ1-1, with TRBD1 as a possible D gene (5 bases). This CDR3 is 15 amino acids long. Trimming shortened V by 4 bases and J by 5 bases, and 17 bases separated the two germline ends. From germline, CDR1 is LGHDT and CDR2 YNNKEL (reference sequence). This CDR3 reads CASSRAEWGRTEAFF. For the CDR3, the DNA is TGTGCCAGCAGCCGAGCGGAGTGGGGGAGGACTGAAGCTTTCTTT.

The genes are TRBV5-1 and TRBJ2-7; D possibly corresponds to TRBD1 (6 bases). The CDR3 runs 14 residues. Germline-derived CDR1 and CDR2 are SGHRS and YFSETQ. Trimming took off 2 bases at V and 0 bases at J, with 9 bases between the two ends. CDR3 sequence (DNA): TGCGCCAGCAGCTTCGGGACATACTCCTACGAGCAGTACTTC. This encodes CASSFGTYSYEQYF.